This TCR beta chain originates from a study of preoperative IRX-2 immunotherapy in early breast cancer. Between the trimmed V and J ends, which lost 2 bases and 0 bases, there was a span of 13 bases. The CDR3 consists of 17 residues. Looked up from germline, CDR1 is MGHDK and CDR2 is SYGVNS. Treatment noted: preoperative locoregional IRX-2 cytokine immunotherapy. Preoperative locoregional IRX-2 cytokine immunotherapy was tested in the phase Ib source study. Here immunoSEQ multiplex PCR was the method, and the copy in TCRdb shows in-frame clones only, minus some. This sample carries about 3,300 clones, under 75% of them seen once, and the ten largest clones take 9%.

This clonotype was obtained from a human donor with breast cancer. This chain joins TRBV25-1 and TRBJ2-2, with D possibly called TRBD1 or TRBD2 (5 bases each). The sample in question was tumor tissue, obtained before IRX-2 immunotherapy. The CDR3 coding sequence is TGTGCCAGCAGTGAAAACGGTTGGGACGCGAACACCGGGGAGCTGTTTTTT. Residues: CASSENGWDANTGELFF.